This T cell receptor beta chain was documented in a study of blood T cell repertoires in COVID-19 (dated by TCRdb to the early 2020s). Regarding the research as a whole: Samples from collaborators originated in the United States, Italy and Spain and spanned both the acute and convalescent phases of COVID-19. The samples were drawn from two sources: the first 160 participants of the ongoing ImmuneRACE study, and 1,000 to 1,500 subjects contributed by 6 global collaborators. Subjects who had been exposed to COVID-19, were actively infected with it, or had recovered from it provided the deeply sampled blood TCRbeta repertoires that made up the dataset. A freely available public database, intended as a resource for researchers studying the immune response to SARS-CoV-2, is where the repertoires were released. Where available, HLA class I and class II types were obtained from metadata supplied by the sample provider rather than from assay-based typing. The sample metadata nearly always contained a de-identified subject ID, COVID-19 status, age in years and sex. The prospective study material was composed of cDNA or gDNA derived from T cells, B-cell-depleted T cells, or PBMCs. Overall study results and their limits: How much clinical and demographic metadata was included differed by source and by participant, and the metadata was provided uncurated.

From its cysteine to its phenylalanine, the CDR3 spans 14 amino acids. Just CDR3 DNA is preserved here, 42 bases in frame from base 1. V and J are trimmed by 4 bases and 1 base, and the gene matches miss 1 base of the junction. The germline V gene supplies CDR1 SGDLS and CDR2 YYNGEE. The immunoSEQ Assay, a bias-controlled multiplex PCR, was used to amplify TCRbeta CDR3 regions from genomic DNA. As for how the authors treated the data: The number of nucleated cells in each sample was estimated from the amplification of reference gene primers within the assay. Sequence reads were collapsed and filtered to measure the absolute abundance of every unique TCRbeta CDR3 rearrangement. For each sample, productive Simpson clonality was calculated as the square root of Simpson's diversity index across productive rearrangements. The table was pulled from immuneACCESS by TCRdb, which kept in-frame rearrangements only. Such tables lose some clones; where checked, under half of the loss comes from unresolved V genes, and the rest has no known cause. That table gives V, J and clone size, and the DNA gave D and trimming. The sample profile shows a few hundred thousand clones; roughly 87% of them were found once. The ten largest clonotypes hold around 5% of the sample.

Concerning this clone itself: Its antigen specificity is not known. There are no base qualities to consult, and no much larger clone falls within one base.

Participants in the prospective study were aged 18 to 89 years, lived in about two dozen United States geographic areas, and enrolled through a virtual design. Cohort assignment in the prospective study relied on participant-reported clinical history from a screening survey and a study questionnaire. For ImmuneRACE Cohort 3, a participant was defined as recovered based on two consecutive negative NP/OP PCR tests, clearance by a healthcare professional, or resolution of symptoms. Mobile phlebotomists in the prospective study collected whole blood, serum and a nasopharyngeal or oropharyngeal swab from every participant. Participants in the prospective study had the option to provide additional blood draws and questionnaires over a roughly 2-month period. Before DNA extraction, prospective study blood samples were shipped either frozen or at room temperature.

In this chain, TRBV9 is recombined with TRBJ1-1; 10 junctional bases match TRBD1. This receptor was obtained from a woman in her forties or fifties who had recovered from COVID-19. The sample consisted of PBMCs or T cells enriched from blood (not recorded which). The DNA sequence follows: TGTGCCAGCAGCCGGGACAGGGGGAACACTGAAGCTTTCTTT. Protein translation: CASSRDRGNTEAFF.